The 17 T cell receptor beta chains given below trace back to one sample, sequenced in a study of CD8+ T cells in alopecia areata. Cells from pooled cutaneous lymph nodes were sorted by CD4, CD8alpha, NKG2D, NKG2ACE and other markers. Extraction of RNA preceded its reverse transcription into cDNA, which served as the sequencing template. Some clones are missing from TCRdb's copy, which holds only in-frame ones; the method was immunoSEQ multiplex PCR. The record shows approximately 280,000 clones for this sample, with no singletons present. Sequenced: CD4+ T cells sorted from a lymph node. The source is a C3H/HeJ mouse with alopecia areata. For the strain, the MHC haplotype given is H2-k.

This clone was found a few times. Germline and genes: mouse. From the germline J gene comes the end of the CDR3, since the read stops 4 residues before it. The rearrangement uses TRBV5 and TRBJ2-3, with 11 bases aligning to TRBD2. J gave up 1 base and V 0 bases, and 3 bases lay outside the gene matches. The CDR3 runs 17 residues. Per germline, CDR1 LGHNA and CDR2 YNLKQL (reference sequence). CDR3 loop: CASSQETGGARAETLYF. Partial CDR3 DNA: TGTGCCAGCAGCCAAGAAACTGGGGGGGCGCGTGCAGAA.

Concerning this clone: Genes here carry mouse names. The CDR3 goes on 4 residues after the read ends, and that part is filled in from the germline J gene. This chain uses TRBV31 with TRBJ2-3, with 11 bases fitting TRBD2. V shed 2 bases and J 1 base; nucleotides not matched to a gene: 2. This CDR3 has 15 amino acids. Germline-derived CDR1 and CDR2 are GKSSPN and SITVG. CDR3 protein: CAWSKGLGGAETLYF. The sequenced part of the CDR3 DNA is TGTGCCTGGAGTAAGGGACTGGGGGGTGCAGAA.

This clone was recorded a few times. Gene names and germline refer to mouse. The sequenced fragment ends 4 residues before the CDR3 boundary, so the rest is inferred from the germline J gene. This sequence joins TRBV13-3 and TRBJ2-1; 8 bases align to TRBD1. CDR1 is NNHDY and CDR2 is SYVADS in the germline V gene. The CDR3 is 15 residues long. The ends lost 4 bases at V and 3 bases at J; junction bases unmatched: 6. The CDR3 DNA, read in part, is TGTGCCAGCAGTCCTGGACAGGGTTCCTATGCT. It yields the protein CASSPGQGSYA. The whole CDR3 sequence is CASSPGQGSYAEQFF.

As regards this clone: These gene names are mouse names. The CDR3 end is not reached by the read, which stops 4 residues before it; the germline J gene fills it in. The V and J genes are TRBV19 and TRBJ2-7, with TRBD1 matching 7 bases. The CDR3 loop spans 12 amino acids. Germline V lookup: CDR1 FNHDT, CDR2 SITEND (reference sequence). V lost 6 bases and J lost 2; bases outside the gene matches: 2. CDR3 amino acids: CASTGTAYEQYF. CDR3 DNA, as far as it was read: TGTGCCAGCACCGGGACAGCCTAT.

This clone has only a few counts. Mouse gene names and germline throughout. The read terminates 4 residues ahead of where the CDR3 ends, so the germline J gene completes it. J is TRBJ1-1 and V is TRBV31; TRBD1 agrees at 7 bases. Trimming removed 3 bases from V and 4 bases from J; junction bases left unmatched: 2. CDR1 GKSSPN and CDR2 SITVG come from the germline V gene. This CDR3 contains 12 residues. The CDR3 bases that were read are TGTGCCTGGAGCCCAGGGGGCACA. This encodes CAWSPGGT. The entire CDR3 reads CAWSPGGTEVFF.

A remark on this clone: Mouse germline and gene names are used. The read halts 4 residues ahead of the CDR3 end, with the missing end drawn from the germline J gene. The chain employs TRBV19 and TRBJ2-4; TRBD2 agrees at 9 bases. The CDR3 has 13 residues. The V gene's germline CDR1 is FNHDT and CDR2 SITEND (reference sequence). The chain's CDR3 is CASSRLGENTLYF. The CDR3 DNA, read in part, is TGTGCCAGCAGTAGACTGGGGGAAAAC. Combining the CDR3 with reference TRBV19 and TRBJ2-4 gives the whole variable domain GGIITQTPKFLIGQEGQKLTLKCQQNFNHDTMYWYRQDSGKGLRLIYYSITENDLQKGDLSEGYDASREKKSSFSLTVTSAQKNEMAVFLCASSRLGENTLYFGAGTRLSVL.

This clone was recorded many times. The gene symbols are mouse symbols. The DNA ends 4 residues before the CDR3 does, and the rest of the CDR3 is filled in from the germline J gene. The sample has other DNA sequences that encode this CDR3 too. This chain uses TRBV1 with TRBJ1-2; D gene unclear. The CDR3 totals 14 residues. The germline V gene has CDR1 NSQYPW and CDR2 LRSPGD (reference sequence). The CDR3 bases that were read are TGCACCTGCAGTGCAGATCCGGGTGGGTCC. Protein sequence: CTCSADPGGS. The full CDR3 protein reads CTCSADPGGSDYTF.

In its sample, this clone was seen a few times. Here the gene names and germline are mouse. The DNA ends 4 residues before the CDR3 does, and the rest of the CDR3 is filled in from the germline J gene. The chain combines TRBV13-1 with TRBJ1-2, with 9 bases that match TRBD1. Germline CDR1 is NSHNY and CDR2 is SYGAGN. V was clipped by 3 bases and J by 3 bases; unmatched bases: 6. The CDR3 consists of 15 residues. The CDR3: CASSAPGQGDSDYTF. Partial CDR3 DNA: TGTGCCAGCAGTGCCCCGGGACAGGGAGACTCC.

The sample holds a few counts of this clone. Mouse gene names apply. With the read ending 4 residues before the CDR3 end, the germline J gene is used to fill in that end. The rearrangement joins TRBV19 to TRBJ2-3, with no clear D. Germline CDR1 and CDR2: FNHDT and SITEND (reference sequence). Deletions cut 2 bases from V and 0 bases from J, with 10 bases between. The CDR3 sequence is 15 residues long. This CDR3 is CASSIRQNSAETLYF. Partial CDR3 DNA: TGTGCCAGCAGTATCAGGCAGAATAGTGCAGAA.

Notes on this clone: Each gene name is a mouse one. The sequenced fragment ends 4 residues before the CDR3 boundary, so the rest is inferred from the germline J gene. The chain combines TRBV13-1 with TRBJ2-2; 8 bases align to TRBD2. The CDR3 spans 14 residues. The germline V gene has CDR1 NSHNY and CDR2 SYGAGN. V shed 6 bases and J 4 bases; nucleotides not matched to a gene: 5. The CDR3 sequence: CASKLGGGTGQLYF. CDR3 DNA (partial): TGTGCCAGCAAGCTGGGGGGAGGCACCGGG.

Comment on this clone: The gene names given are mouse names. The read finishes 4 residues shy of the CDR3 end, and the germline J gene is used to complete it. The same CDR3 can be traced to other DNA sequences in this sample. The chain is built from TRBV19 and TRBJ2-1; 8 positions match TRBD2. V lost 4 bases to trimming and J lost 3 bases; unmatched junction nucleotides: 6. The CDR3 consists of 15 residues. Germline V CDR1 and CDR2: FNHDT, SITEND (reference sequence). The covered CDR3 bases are TGTGCCAGCAGTCTCCCTCTGGGGGGCTATGCT. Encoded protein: CASSLPLGGYA. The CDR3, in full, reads CASSLPLGGYAEQFF.

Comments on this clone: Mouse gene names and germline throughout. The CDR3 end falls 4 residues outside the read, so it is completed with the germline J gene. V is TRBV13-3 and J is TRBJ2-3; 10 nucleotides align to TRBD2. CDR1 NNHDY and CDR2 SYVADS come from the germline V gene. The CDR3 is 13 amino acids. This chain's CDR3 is CASRDWGLETLYF. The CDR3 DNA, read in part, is TGTGCCAGCAGGGACTGGGGGCTAGAA.

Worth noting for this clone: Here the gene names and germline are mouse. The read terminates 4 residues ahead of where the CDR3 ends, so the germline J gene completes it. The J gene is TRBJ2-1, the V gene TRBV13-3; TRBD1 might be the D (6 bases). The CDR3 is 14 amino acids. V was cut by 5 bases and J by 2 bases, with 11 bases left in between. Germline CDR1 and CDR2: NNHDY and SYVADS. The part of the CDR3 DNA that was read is TGTGCCAGCAGCATCACAGGGTACTATGCT. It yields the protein CASSITGYYA. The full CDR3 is CASSITGYYAEQFF.

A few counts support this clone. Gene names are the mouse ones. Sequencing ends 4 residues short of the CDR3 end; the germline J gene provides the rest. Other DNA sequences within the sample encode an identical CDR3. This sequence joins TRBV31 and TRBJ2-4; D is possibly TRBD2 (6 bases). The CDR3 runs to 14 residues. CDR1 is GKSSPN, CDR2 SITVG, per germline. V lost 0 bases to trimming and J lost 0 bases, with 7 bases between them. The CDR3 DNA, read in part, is TGTGCCTGGAGTCTCGGGGGGAGTCAAAAC. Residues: CAWSLGGSQN. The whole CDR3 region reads CAWSLGGSQNTLYF.

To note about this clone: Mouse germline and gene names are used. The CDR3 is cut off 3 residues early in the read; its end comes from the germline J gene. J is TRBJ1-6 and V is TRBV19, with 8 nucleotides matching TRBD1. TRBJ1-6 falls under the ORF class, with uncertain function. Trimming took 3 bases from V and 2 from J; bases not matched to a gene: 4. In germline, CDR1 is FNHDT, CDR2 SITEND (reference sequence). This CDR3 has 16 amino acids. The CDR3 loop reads CASSTYRGTYNSPLYF. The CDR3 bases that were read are TGTGCCAGCAGTACGTACAGGGGGACCTATAATTCGCCC.

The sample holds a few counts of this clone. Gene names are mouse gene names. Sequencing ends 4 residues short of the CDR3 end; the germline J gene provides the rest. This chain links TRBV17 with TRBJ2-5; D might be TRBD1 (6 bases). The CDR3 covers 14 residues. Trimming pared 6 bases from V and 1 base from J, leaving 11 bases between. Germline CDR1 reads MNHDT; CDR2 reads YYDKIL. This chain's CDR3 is CASRTGTYQDTQYF. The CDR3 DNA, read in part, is TGTGCTAGCAGAACCGGGACATACCAAGAC.

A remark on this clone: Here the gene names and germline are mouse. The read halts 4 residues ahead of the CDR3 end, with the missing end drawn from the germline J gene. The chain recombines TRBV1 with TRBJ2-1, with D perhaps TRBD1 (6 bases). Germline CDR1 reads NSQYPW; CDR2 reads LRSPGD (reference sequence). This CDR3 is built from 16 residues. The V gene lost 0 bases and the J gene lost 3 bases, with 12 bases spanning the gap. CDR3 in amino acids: CTCSAEGGGGYAEQFF. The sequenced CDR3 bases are TGCACCTGCAGTGCAGAGGGAGGAGGGGGCTATGCT.